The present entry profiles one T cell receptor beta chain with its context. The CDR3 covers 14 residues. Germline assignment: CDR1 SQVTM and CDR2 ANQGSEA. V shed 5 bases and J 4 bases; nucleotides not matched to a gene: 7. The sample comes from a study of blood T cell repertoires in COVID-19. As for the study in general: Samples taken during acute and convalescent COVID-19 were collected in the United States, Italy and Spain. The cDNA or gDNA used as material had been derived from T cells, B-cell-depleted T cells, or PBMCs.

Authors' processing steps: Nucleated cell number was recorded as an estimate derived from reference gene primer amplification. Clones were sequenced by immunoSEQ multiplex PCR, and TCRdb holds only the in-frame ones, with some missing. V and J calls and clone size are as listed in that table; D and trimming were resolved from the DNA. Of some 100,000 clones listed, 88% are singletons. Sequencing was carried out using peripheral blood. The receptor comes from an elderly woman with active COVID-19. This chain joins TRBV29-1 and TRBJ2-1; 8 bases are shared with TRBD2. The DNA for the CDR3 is TGCAGCGTTCGGGCTAGCGGGTTTTACAATGAGCAGTTCTTC. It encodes CSVRASGFYNEQFF.